One and the same sample provided the 6 T cell receptor beta chains below, sequenced in a study of spatial heterogeneity in lung cancer. TCRdb passed the 5' RACE reads through MiXCR, listing each CDR3 protein once. The sample lists 12,000 to 15,000 distinct CDR3 sequences; less than 9.5% were seen once. Study-wide results and limits: Counts of expanded intratumoral alpha and beta TCRs tracked tumor mutation counts.

Time point specified: sample taken at primary tumor resection. For these TCRs, the target antigens are not known. This material consisted of lung tumor tissue, taken at surgery. These receptors were obtained from a male donor with early-stage non-small cell lung cancer.

By frequency in the sample, this clonotype is medium-sized. This chain links TRBV7-2 with TRBJ2-1; no clear D gene. CDR3 length: 14 amino acids. CDR1 and CDR2 from the germline V gene are SGHTA and FQGNSA. The V and J ends lost 1 base and 1 base respectively, with 5 bases between them. CDR3 amino acids: CASSLDFSYNEQFF. The CDR3 region has the DNA TGTGCCAGCAGCTTAGATTTTTCCTACAATGAGCAGTTCTTC.

This clonotype was seen more than once but under ten times. The genes are TRBV9 and TRBJ2-5; the match to TRBD2 covers 10 bases. V dropped 0 bases and J dropped 5; count of bases not matched to a gene: 4. This CDR3 spans 15 amino acids. CDR1 and CDR2 (germline): SGDLS, YYNGEE. CDR3 protein: CASSVGPSGGETQYF. For the CDR3, the DNA is TGTGCCAGCAGCGTAGGTCCTAGCGGGGGTGAGACCCAGTACTTC.

By proportion, this clonotype is medium-sized. The chain is built from TRBV7-8 and TRBJ2-2, with D possibly being TRBD1 (6 bases). This CDR3 region has 16 residues. The germline V gene has CDR1 SGHVS and CDR2 FQNEAQ. V was shortened by 1 base and J by 4 bases, with 13 bases between the two germline ends. The CDR3 nucleotides are TGTGCCAGCAGCTTAGGGGACACCGGGTTCACCGGGGAGCTGTTTTTT. This gives the protein CASSLGDTGFTGELFF.

This clonotype is categorized as medium-sized (0.01 to 0.1%). This rearrangement joins TRBV4-3 to TRBJ1-2; 8 positions agree with TRBD1. Germline CDR1 LGHNA, CDR2 YSLEER. The CDR3 is 13 residues long. The ends lost 6 bases at V and 4 bases at J; junction bases unmatched: 4. The CDR3 loop is CASSPGQGYGYTF. CDR3 sequence (DNA): TGCGCCAGCAGTCCCGGACAGGGCTATGGCTACACCTTC.

This clonotype came up many times. The rearrangement links TRBV28 to TRBJ2-1; D gene unclear. V was cut by 6 bases and J by 0 bases, with 9 bases left in between. The CDR3 loop spans 14 amino acids. Germline V gene sequence: CDR1 MDHEN, CDR2 SYDVKM. CDR3 coding DNA: TGTGCCAGCAGGCCACCGGTCTCCTACAATGAGCAGTTCTTC. It is translated as CASRPPVSYNEQFF.

Ten or more counts support this clonotype. This chain joins TRBV2 and TRBJ1-1; unclear D gene. The CDR3 is 13 residues long. Per the germline V gene, CDR1 is SNHLY and CDR2 is FYNNEI. V lost 0 bases and J lost 0, with 2 bases in between. The DNA for the CDR3 is TGTGCCAGCAGTGAAGCGGTGAACACTGAAGCTTTCTTT. Encoded protein: CASSEAVNTEAFF.